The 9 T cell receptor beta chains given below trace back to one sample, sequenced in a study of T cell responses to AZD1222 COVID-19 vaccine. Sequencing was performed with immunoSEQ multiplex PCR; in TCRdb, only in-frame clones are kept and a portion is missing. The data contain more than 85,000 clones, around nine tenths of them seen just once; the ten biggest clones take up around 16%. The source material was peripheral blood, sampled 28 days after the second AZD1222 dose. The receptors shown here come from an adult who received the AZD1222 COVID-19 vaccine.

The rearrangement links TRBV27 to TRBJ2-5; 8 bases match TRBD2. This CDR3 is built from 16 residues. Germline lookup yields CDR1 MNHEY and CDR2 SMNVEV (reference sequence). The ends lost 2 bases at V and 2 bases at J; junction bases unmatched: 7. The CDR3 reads CASSLTLAELQETQYF. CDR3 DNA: TGTGCCAGCAGTTTAACACTAGCGGAACTTCAAGAGACCCAGTACTTC.

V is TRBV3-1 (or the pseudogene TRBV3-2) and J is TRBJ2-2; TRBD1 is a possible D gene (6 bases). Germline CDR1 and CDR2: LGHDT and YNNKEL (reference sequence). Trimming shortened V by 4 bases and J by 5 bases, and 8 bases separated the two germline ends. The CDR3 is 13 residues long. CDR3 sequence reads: CASSLGTTGELFF. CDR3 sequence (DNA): TGTGCCAGCAGCCTCGGGACAACCGGGGAGCTGTTTTTT.

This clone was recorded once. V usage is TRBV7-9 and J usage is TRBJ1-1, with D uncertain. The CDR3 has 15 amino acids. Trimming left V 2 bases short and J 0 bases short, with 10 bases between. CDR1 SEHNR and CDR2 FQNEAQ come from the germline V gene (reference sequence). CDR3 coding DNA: TGTGCCAGCAGCTTATGGGGAGGAGTGAACACTGAAGCTTTCTTT. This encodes CASSLWGGVNTEAFF.

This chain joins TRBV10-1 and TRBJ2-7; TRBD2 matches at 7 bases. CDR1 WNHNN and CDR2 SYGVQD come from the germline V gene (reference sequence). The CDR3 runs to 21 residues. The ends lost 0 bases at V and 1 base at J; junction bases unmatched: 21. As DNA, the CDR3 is TGCGCCAGCAGTGAGTCGACTCAAGGGTCCGGAGGGAGGGTACCGTCCTACGAGCAGTACTTC. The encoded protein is CASSESTQGSGGRVPSYEQYF.

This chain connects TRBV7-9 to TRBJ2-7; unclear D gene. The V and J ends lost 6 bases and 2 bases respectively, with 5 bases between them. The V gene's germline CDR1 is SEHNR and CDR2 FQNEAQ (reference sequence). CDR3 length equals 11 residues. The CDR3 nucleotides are TGTGCCAGCAGTCGAACCTACGAGCAGTACTTC. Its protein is CASSRTYEQYF.

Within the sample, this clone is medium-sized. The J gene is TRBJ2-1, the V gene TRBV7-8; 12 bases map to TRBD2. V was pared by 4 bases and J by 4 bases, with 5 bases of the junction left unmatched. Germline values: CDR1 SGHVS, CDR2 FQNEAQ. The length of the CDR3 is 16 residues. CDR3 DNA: TGTGCCAGCAGCTCGACTAGCGGGGGTCATTACAATGAGCAGTTCTTC. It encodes CASSSTSGGHYNEQFF.

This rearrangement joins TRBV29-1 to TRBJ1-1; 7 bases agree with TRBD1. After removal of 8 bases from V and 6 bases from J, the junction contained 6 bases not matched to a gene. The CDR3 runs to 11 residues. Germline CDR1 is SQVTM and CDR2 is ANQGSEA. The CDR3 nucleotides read TGCAGCACCCAAGGGGGCCCTGAAGCTTTCTTT. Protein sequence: CSTQGGPEAFF.

CDR3 bases: TGTGCCAGCAGCTTAAGGGGAGGGACCTTTTACGAGCAGTACTTC. As protein: CASSLRGGTFYEQYF. This chain connects TRBV7-9 to TRBJ2-7; 7 bases match TRBD2. The CDR3 loop spans 15 amino acids. CDR1 and CDR2 (germline): SEHNR, FQNEAQ (reference sequence). J was trimmed by 4 bases and V by 2 bases; bases with no gene match: 8.

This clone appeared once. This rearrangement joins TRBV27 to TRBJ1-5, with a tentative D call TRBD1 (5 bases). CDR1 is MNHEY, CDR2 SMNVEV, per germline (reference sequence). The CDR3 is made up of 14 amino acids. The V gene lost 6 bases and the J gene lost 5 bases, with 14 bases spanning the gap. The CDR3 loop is CASRGYGADQPQHF. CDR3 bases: TGTGCCAGCAGAGGGTATGGGGCGGATCAGCCCCAGCATTTT.